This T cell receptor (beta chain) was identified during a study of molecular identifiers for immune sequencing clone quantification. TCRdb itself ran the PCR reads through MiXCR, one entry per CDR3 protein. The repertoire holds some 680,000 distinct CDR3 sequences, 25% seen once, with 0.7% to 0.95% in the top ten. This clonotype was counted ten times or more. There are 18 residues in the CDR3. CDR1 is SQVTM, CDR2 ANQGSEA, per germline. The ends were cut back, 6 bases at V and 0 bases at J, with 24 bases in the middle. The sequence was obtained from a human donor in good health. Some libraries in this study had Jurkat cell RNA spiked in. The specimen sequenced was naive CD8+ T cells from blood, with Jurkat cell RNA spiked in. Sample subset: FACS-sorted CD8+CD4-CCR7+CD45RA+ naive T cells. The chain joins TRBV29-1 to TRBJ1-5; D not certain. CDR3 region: CSVPVLLAGKHSNQPQHF. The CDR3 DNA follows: TGCAGCGTGCCAGTGTTACTCGCGGGGAAACATAGCAATCAGCCCCAGCATTTT.